This TCR beta chain was recorded in a study of Ad26.COV2.S vaccination and SARS-CoV-2 variants (dated by TCRdb to the early 2020s). Regarding the research as a whole: Vaccine-arm donors were drawn from COV1001, a multicentre, randomized, double-blind, placebo-controlled phase I-IIa trial of Ad26.COV2.S in healthy adults. Dosing of Ad26.COV2.S was intramuscular, at either 5x10^10 or 1x10^11 viral particles, delivered as one shot or as two shots spaced 56 days apart. TCRbeta repertoire sequencing was used to assess the specificity and breadth of SARS-CoV-2-reactive T cell receptors after Ad26.COV2.S vaccination. A total of some 30 samples were included in the TCR-sequenced set, comprising some 20 Ad26.COV2.S vaccine recipients, 5 placebo recipients and 8 SARS-CoV-2 convalescent individuals. Trial participants were randomized into five groups of five, in which low-dose or high-dose Ad26.COV2.S was given once or twice, or placebo was given on both occasions. Investigators did not know the trial group allocation while performing experiments and assessing outcomes. Study-level results and caveats: Comparing responses between vaccine doses or regimens was not something the study was powered to do. Spike-specific TCR breadth was higher in Ad26.COV2.S recipients than in placebo recipients (P = 0.0014). After vaccination, spike-specific CD8+ and CD4+ T cell responses were reported to show substantial breadth. According to the authors, total T cell responses may have been underestimated by the TCR breadth and depth analyses. Vaccine and placebo recipients had similar non-spike TCR breadth, a finding consistent with the vaccine containing only spike.

About this clone: There is no known antigen for this receptor. Per-base qualities were not stored, and no clone one base away is much larger.

TCRbeta CDR3 regions were sequenced with the immunoSEQ Assay. After extraction, genomic DNA underwent amplification by bias-controlled multiplex PCR, followed by high-throughput sequencing. Turning to the authors' computational methods: To quantify the absolute abundance of each unique TCRbeta CDR3 region, sequences were collapsed and filtered. T cell fraction was estimated by normalizing TCRbeta template counts to usable DNA, with usable DNA measured through amplification of reference genes found in all nucleated cells. Repertoire TCRs were annotated as SARS-CoV-2-specific when V gene, CDR3 amino acid sequence and J gene were exactly matched to a known reactive TCR set. The reference SARS-CoV-2 TCR set was obtained from MIRA and was filtered for enrichment in COVID-19-positive ImmuneCODE repertoires, whereby public or cross-reactive TCRs were removed. Using the MIRA antigens, annotated TCRs were further analysed by specific ORF or by position within an ORF. Breadth was defined as annotated unique rearrangements over total unique productive rearrangements; depth was the summed frequency of those rearrangements. Group comparisons of TCR breadth used two-sided Wilcoxon rank-sum tests. The immuneACCESS repertoire file appears here via TCRdb, limited to in-frame rearrangements. These files lack a portion of the clones; in checked studies, under half of the deficit traces to unresolved V genes, and the cause of the others is not known. That table is the source of V, J and clone size, and D and trimming were worked out from the DNA. This sample is represented by 290,000 or so clones; more than 75% of them were singletons. The ten most abundant clones make up around 3.5% of the sample.

Here V drops 2 bases and J drops 2 bases, and the junction holds 6 bases not matched to any gene. As encoded in the germline V gene (reference sequence), CDR1 is SGHNT while CDR2 is YYREEE. The CDR3 starts with the cysteine, ends with the phenylalanine, and has 17 residues. Here the CDR3 DNA is all that survives: 51 bases in frame from base 1. The meaning of the sample's treatment or condition label: around 19 received Ad26.COV2.S at low or high dose, single or two shots; roughly five received placebo; per-sample allocation not given. Repertoires of vaccine and placebo recipients were sequenced from samples collected on day 63 after the first injection. Cohort 1b enrolled roughly 25 adults aged 18-55 years at a single site in Boston, USA, between 29 July and 7 August 2020. Ad26.COV2.S was a replication-incompetent adenovirus type 26 vector expressing a prefusion-stabilized SARS-CoV-2 spike protein from the original Wuhan strain.

This receptor was taken from a person between 18 and 59 years old who received the Ad26.COV2.S COVID-19 vaccine or a placebo. Recombination joined TRBV5-4 with TRBJ2-7, with 14 bases in between that match TRBD2. The sequencing here drew on peripheral blood, taken in a trial of Ad26.COV2.S vaccine versus placebo. The CDR3 here reads CASSFGLAGGIPYEQYF. The sequence in DNA is TGTGCCAGCAGCTTCGGACTAGCGGGGGGTATCCCCTACGAGCAGTACTTC. Joined to the reference TRBV5-4 and TRBJ2-7 proteins, this CDR3 gives the full variable domain: ETGVTQSPTHLIKTRGQQVTLRCSSQSGHNTVSWYQQALGQGPQFIFQYYREEENGRGNFPPRFSGLQFPNYSSELNVNALELDDSALYLCASSFGLAGGIPYEQYFGPGTRLTVT.